A single sample gave rise to the 16 T cell receptor beta chains below, sequenced in a study of cytomegalovirus exposure and HLA in healthy donors. Assay: immunoSEQ multiplex PCR; the TCRdb copy retains only in-frame clones and omits some. This sample has around 260,000 clones, with roughly 91% found just once. Sequencing was carried out using PBMCs. These TCRs come from a woman aged 25 to 39 in good health and CMV-seronegative.

The rearrangement joins TRBV7-2 to TRBJ2-6; D remains unclear. V lost 3 bases, J lost 3 bases, and 21 bases lay in between. CDR3 size: 19 residues. CDR1 is SGHTA and CDR2 is FQGNSA in the germline V gene. CDR3 nucleotides: TGTGCCAGCAGCTTTTTTGGGCAGTCCAGAAGTCGTGGGGCCAACGTCCTGACTTTC. Amino acid sequence: CASSFFGQSRSRGANVLTF.

This chain uses TRBV6-6 with TRBJ2-5; D ambiguous. The CDR3 runs 14 residues. Germline loops: CDR1 MNHNY, CDR2 SVGAGI (reference sequence). Trimming cost V 0 bases and J 5 bases, with 10 bases left between them. CDR3 in amino acids: CASSYSAELETQYF. The CDR3 DNA reads TGTGCCAGCAGTTACTCCGCAGAACTGGAGACCCAGTACTTC.

The chain uses TRBV5-6 and TRBJ2-3, with D possibly matching TRBD2 (6 bases). Germline V gene lookup returns CDR1 SGHDT and CDR2 YYEEEE. This CDR3 spans 16 amino acids. Trimming took off 4 bases at V and 3 bases at J, with 18 bases between the two ends. The CDR3 sequence is CASSPPPGEKTDTQYF. CDR3 DNA sequence: TGTGCCAGCAGCCCTCCCCCGGGGGAGAAGACAGATACGCAGTATTTT.

This sequence joins TRBV19 and TRBJ1-5; 12 positions agree with TRBD1. CDR3 length: 19 residues. J was trimmed by 3 bases and V by 5 bases; bases with no gene match: 14. Germline V gene data show CDR1 as LNHDA and CDR2 as SQIVND (reference sequence). In DNA form, the CDR3 reads TGTGCCAGTAGTTTCAACTTACCCGGGACAGGGGGCGTCAATCAGCCCCAGCATTTT. Translated, it gives CASSFNLPGTGGVNQPQHF.

The gene calls are TRBV9 and TRBJ2-4, with TRBD2 matching over 7 bases. The CDR3 runs 16 residues. Germline trimming cut 0 bases from V and 11 bases from J; bases unmatched to any gene: 14. Germline CDR1 SGDLS, CDR2 YYNGEE. Here the CDR3 DNA reads TGTGCCAGCAGCGTAGAGGGGACTAAAGGTTTAAGCGTTCAGTACTTC. Translation: CASSVEGTKGLSVQYF.

The V gene is TRBV30, the J gene TRBJ1-4, with 9 bases identical to TRBD1. V lost 5 bases, J lost 0 bases, and 13 bases stayed unmatched. This CDR3 contains 18 residues. Germline CDR1 reads GTSNPN; CDR2 reads SVGIG (reference sequence). CDR3 sequence (DNA): TGTGCCTGGGGGACAGGGCATCGTTTGCGCGCAACTAATGAAAAACTGTTTTTT. Encoded protein: CAWGTGHRLRATNEKLFF.

This clone was seen once. V usage is TRBV4-1 and J usage is TRBJ2-3; 10 bases agree with TRBD1. Germline V CDR1 and CDR2: MGHRA, YSYEKL. CDR3 length equals 17 residues. V shed 3 bases, J shed 4 bases, and the junction held 10 bases outside the gene matches. The CDR3 here is CASSQGVDRGFADTQYF. In DNA, the CDR3 is TGCGCCAGCAGCCAGGGTGTGGACAGGGGGTTTGCAGATACGCAGTATTTT.

This clone appeared a single time. The chain is built from TRBV6-5 and TRBJ2-5; perhaps D is TRBD1 or TRBD2 (5 bases each). The CDR3 extends over 14 amino acids. CDR1 and CDR2 (germline): MNHEY, SVGAGI. V was pared by 8 bases and J by 1 base, with 14 bases between. CDR3 sequence reads: CASRRGVGQETQYF. CDR3 DNA sequence: TGTGCCAGCCGAAGAGGGGTGGGCCAAGAGACCCAGTACTTC.

The rearrangement links TRBV5-1 to TRBJ2-7, with 8 nucleotides matching TRBD1. The V gene's germline CDR1 is SGHRS and CDR2 YFSETQ. CDR3 size: 14 residues. Losses at the gene ends were 2 bases for V and 5 bases for J; bases not matched to a gene: 6. The CDR3: CASSFRQGRHEQYF. In DNA form, the CDR3 reads TGCGCCAGCAGCTTCCGACAGGGGAGGCACGAGCAGTACTTC.

The chain employs TRBV29-1 and TRBJ2-7; D is possibly TRBD1 (6 bases). The CDR3 contains 12 residues. Trimming pared 5 bases from V and 5 bases from J, leaving 13 bases between. Germline assignment: CDR1 SQVTM and CDR2 ANQGSEA. CDR3 bases: TGCAGCGTTAAACAGGGTCACCACGAGCAGTACTTC. Protein sequence: CSVKQGHHEQYF.

The chain carries TRBV19 and TRBJ2-1, with 7 bases fitting TRBD2. The germline gives CDR1 LNHDA, CDR2 SQIVND (reference sequence). The CDR3 sequence is 14 residues long. The V gene end was trimmed by 6 bases and the J gene end by 6 bases; junction bases not matched to a gene: 8. CDR3 protein: CASRPGGMTNEQFF. CDR3 DNA sequence: TGTGCCAGTAGGCCGGGGGGAATGACCAATGAGCAGTTCTTC.

The chain joins TRBV6-1 to TRBJ2-1; TRBD2 aligns across 8 bases. This CDR3 comprises 14 residues. V lost 6 bases, J lost 2 bases, and 3 bases stayed unmatched. Germline CDR1 MNHNS, CDR2 SASEGT. DNA for the CDR3: TGTGCCAGCAGACGGGAGGGCCCCTACAATGAGCAGTTCTTC. It codes for CASRREGPYNEQFF.

This chain connects TRBV28 to TRBJ2-3; D perhaps matches TRBD2 (6 bases). Trimming took 7 bases from V and 0 from J, leaving 11 bases between them. Germline V gene lookup returns CDR1 MDHEN and CDR2 SYDVKM. This CDR3 region has 14 residues. This CDR3 is CASILGTSTDTQYF. The CDR3, as DNA: TGTGCCAGCATCTTAGGGACTAGCACAGATACGCAGTATTTT.

The chain has TRBV14 and TRBJ2-7; 12 bases align to TRBD2. CDR1 and CDR2 (germline): SGHDN, FVKESK. This CDR3 is 15 amino acids long. V was clipped by 4 bases and J by 6 bases; unmatched bases: 7. CDR3 sequence (DNA): TGTGCCAGCAGCCGGGTTACTAGCGGGAGGTTCGAGCAGTACTTC. This translates into CASSRVTSGRFEQYF.

The CDR3 loop reads CASSSEGAPSYEQYF. CDR3 DNA sequence: TGTGCCAGCAGCTCCGAGGGCGCACCATCCTACGAGCAGTACTTC. This rearrangement joins TRBV7-9 to TRBJ2-7; D is possibly TRBD2 (5 bases). V was clipped by 4 bases and J by 1 base, with 14 bases between them. The germline V gene encodes CDR1 SEHNR and CDR2 FQNEAQ (reference sequence). This CDR3 contains 15 residues.

The CDR3 loop is CASSLALSDTGGYEQYF. The CDR3 coding sequence is TGTGCCAGCAGTTTAGCCCTTTCAGACACGGGCGGCTACGAGCAGTACTTC. The chain combines TRBV28 with TRBJ2-7; D is unclear. Germline-derived CDR1 and CDR2 are MDHEN and SYDVKM. The CDR3 sequence is 17 residues long. With 2 bases removed from V and 3 bases from J, the gap between germline ends came to 20 bases.